This T cell receptor (beta chain) was observed in a study of blood T cell repertoires in COVID-19. Study-wide context: The United States, Italy and Spain provided the acute and convalescent COVID-19 samples. The cDNA or gDNA used as material had been derived from T cells, B-cell-depleted T cells, or PBMCs.

Losses at the gene ends were 7 bases for V and 2 bases for J; bases not matched to a gene: 16. This CDR3 is built from 19 residues. Per germline, CDR1 MNHEY and CDR2 SVGEGT. Study processing details: Amplifying reference gene primers gave estimates of nucleated cell counts. Sequenced by immunoSEQ multiplex PCR; TCRdb stores in-frame clones only, minus some. The V and J calls and clone size are taken from that table; D and trimming were inferred from the DNA. This table holds over 150,000 clones, roughly 84% found once. The sample consisted of peripheral blood. This receptor was obtained from a man in his late teens or twenties with active or convalescent COVID-19. This rearrangement joins TRBV6-2 or TRBV6-3 to TRBJ2-1; TRBD2 aligns across 11 bases. This CDR3 reads CASTPRGQLAGATYNEQFF. The DNA of the CDR3 is TGTGCCAGCACCCCAAGGGGACAACTAGCGGGAGCCACCTACAATGAGCAGTTCTTC.